This TCR beta chain was captured in a study of blood T cell repertoires in COVID-19. The CDR3 length is 17 residues. After removal of 8 bases from V and 5 bases from J, the junction contained 16 bases not matched to a gene. The germline gives CDR1 SNHLY, CDR2 FYNNEI. Only a few counts were recorded for this clone. Assay: immunoSEQ multiplex PCR; the TCRdb copy retains only in-frame clones and omits some. The sample includes some 380,000 clones, roughly 86% of them seen just once. Source material: peripheral blood. The sequence came from a human donor with acute or convalescent COVID-19. The donor label of this sample is uncertain. The chain uses TRBV2 and TRBJ1-5; 9 bases agree with TRBD1. Here the CDR3 reads CASAPGTGRVNYQPQHF. CDR3 nucleotides: TGTGCCAGCGCCCCCGGGACAGGGCGAGTAAATTATCAGCCCCAGCATTTT.